Shown below are 6 T cell receptor beta chains from a single sample sequenced in a study of Graves' ophthalmopathy and Graves' hyperthyroidism. RNA transcripts provided the template for amplifying TCR beta CDR3 regions. HTBI-primed first-round RT-PCR preceded second-round multiplex PCR. TCRdb redid the calling of the multiplex PCR reads with MiXCR, one entry per CDR3 protein. The repertoire has about 200,000 distinct CDR3 sequences, approximately 29% of them found once; the top ten carry approximately 9%. The sample was peripheral blood. The receptors were sampled from a man aged 50 to 59 with Graves' ophthalmopathy.

This chain connects TRBV7-2 to TRBJ2-7, with 8 bases that match TRBD1. CDR1 and CDR2 from the germline V gene are SGHTA and FQGNSA. V was clipped by 0 bases and J by 1 base; unmatched bases: 11. This CDR3 has 18 residues. As DNA, the CDR3 is TGTGCCAGCAGCTTAGCGCAAAGTCCCGGGACAGGTTCCTACGAGCAGTACTTC. This codes for CASSLAQSPGTGSYEQYF.

This clonotype was detected many times. The chain links TRBV6-5 to TRBJ2-6; possibly TRBD2 for D (6 bases). V was trimmed by 2 bases and J by 4 bases, leaving 6 bases between them. Per germline, CDR1 MNHEY and CDR2 SVGAGI. The CDR3 consists of 14 residues. The CDR3 DNA follows: TGTGCCAGCAGTTACCGGGGGGGGGCCAACGTCCTGACTTTC. Amino acids: CASSYRGGANVLTF.

This clonotype was counted ten times or more. In nucleotides, the CDR3 is TGTGCCAGCAGCGAGCGACAGGGGAGTGGCTACACCTTC. Protein sequence: CASSERQGSGYTF. The V call is TRBV9, the J call TRBJ1-2; 8 bases agree with TRBD1. V was pared by 3 bases and J by 7 bases, with 5 bases of the junction left unmatched. CDR3 length equals 13 residues. From germline, CDR1 is SGDLS and CDR2 YYNGEE. Supplemented by reference TRBV9 and TRBJ1-2, the full variable domain reads DSGVTQTPKHLITATGQRVTLRCSPRSGDLSVYWYQQSLDQGLQFLIQYYNGEERAKGNILERFSAQQFPDLHSELNLSSLELGDSALYFCASSERQGSGYTFGSGTRLTVV.

The rearrangement uses TRBV4-1 and TRBJ2-7; D not certain. The V gene's germline CDR1 is MGHRA and CDR2 YSYEKL. V lost 0 bases, J lost 3 bases, and 9 bases lay in between. This CDR3 has 14 amino acids. DNA for the CDR3: TGCGCCAGCAGCCAAGATAACAGTATCTACGAGCAGTACTTC. It is translated as CASSQDNSIYEQYF.

This clonotype occurred many times. The chain uses TRBV24-1 and TRBJ2-2, with D unclear. V shed 5 bases and J shed 0 bases, with 3 bases lying between them. Per the germline V gene, CDR1 is KGHDR and CDR2 is SFDVKD. The CDR3 is 13 residues long. The CDR3 sequence: CATSGPNTGELFF. DNA of the CDR3: TGTGCCACCAGTGGGCCGAACACCGGGGAGCTGTTTTTT.

This clonotype has ten or more counts. The V call is TRBV12-3 or TRBV12-4, the J call TRBJ2-5, with 9 bases that match TRBD1. The CDR3 loop spans 14 amino acids. Unmatched junction bases numbered 4, after V lost 3 bases and J lost 5 bases. The CDR3 bases are TGTGCCAGCAGTTTGGGACAGGGAGTGGAGACCCAGTACTTC. This gives the protein CASSLGQGVETQYF.